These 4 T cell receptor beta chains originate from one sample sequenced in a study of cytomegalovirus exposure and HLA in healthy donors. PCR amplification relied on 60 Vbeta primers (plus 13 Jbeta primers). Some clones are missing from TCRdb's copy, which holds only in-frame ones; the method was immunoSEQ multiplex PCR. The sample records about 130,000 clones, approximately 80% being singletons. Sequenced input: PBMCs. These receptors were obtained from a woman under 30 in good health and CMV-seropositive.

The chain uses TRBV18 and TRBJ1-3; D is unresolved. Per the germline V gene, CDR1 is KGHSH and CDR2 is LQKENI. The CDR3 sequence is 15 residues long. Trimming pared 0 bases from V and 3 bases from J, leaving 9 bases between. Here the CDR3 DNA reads TGTGCCAGCTCACCACCGCCCGGGAATGGAAACACCATATATTTT. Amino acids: CASSPPPGNGNTIYF.

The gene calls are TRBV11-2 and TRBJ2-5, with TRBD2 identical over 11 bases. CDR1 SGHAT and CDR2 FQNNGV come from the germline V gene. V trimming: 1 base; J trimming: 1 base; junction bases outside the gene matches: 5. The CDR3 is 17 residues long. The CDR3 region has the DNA TGTGCCAGCAGCTTAGGGGTCCTAGCGGGGGGCCAAGAGACCCAGTACTTC. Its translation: CASSLGVLAGGQETQYF.

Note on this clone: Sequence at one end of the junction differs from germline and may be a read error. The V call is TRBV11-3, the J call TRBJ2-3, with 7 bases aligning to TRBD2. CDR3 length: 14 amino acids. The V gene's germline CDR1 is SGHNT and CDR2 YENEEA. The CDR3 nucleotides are TGTGCCAGCAGCTTGGGGGGGAGCACAAATACGCAGTATTTT. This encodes CASSLGGSTNTQYF. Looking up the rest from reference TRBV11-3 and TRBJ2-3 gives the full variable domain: EAGVVQSPRYKIIEKKQPVAFWCNPISGHNTLYWYLQNLGQGPELLIRYENEEAVDDSQLPKDRFSAERLKGVDSTLKIQPAELGDSAVYLCASSLGGSTNTQYFGPGTRLTVL.

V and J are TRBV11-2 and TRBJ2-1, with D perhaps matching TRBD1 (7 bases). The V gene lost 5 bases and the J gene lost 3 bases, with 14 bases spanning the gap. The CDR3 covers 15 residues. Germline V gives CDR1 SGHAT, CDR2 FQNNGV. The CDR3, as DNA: TGTGCCAGCAGCCCGGAGGGGGCCTACTACAATGAGCAGTTCTTC. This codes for CASSPEGAYYNEQFF.